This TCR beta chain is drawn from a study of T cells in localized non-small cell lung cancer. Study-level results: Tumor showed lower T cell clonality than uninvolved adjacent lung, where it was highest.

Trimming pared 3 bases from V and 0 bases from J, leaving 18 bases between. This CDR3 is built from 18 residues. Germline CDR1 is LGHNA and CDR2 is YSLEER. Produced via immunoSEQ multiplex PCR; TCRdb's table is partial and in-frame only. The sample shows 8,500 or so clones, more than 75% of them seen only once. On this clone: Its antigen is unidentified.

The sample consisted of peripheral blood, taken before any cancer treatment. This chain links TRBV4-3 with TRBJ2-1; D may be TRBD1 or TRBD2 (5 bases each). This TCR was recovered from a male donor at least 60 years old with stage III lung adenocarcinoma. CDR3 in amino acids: CASSHDSPGPSSYNEQFF. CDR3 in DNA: TGCGCCAGCAGCCACGACTCACCGGGACCCAGCTCCTACAATGAGCAGTTCTTC.